The clone carrying this T cell receptor (beta chain) has more than one count but fewer than ten. Its cognate antigen is unknown. Using quantitative 5'-RACE with molecular barcodes, the authors made TCR beta libraries. TCRdb passed the 5' RACE reads through MiXCR, listing each CDR3 protein once. This table has 750,000 to 850,000 distinct CDR3 sequences, approximately 12% appearing once. This specimen comes from a study of CD8 T cells in ankylosing spondylitis. The CDR3 loop spans 14 amino acids. V was pared by 7 bases and J by 13 bases, with 23 bases between. The germline V gene encodes CDR1 ENHRY and CDR2 SYGVKD. General study results and limits: In ankylosing spondylitis blood, a motif of roughly 8 highly homologous TCR beta variants appeared characteristic.

Sequencing was performed on blood, either unsorted or a sorted T cell fraction (not recorded which). The sequence came from a male donor with ankylosing spondylitis. The chain employs TRBV10-3 and TRBJ2-1, with D maybe TRBD1 (5 bases). The CDR3 region is CAIMGQGVGRKQFF. CDR3 DNA: TGTGCCATCATGGGGCAAGGGGTAGGACGCAAACAGTTCTTC.